Each of the 11 T cell receptor beta chains below was sequenced from the same sample in a study of human T cells and chemical hapten exposure. The time point was: patch test 1, 2 weeks after DPC sensitization. Treatment specified: therapeutic diphenylcyclopropenone sensitization with weekly scalp DPC. TCRdb redid the calling of the RACE reads with MiXCR, one entry per CDR3 protein. The table has approximately 82,000 distinct CDR3 sequences, over 9.5% seen once. Sample: whole blood, taken in connection with sensitization to the hapten diphenylcyclopropenone (DPC). The receptors stem from a man aged 40-49 years with alopecia areata. Some clones in this sample may be carry-over from other donors' samples.

The chain links TRBV19 to TRBJ2-2; the match to TRBD2 covers 13 bases. V trimming: 6 bases; J trimming: 7 bases; junction bases outside the gene matches: 11. The V gene's germline CDR1 is LNHDA and CDR2 SQIVND (reference sequence). The CDR3 contains 17 residues. The CDR3 loop reads CASRHGLAGAWVGELFF. Written as DNA, the CDR3 is TGTGCCAGTAGACATGGACTAGCGGGAGCGTGGGTCGGGGAGCTGTTTTTT.

This clonotype has a handful of counts. The chain employs TRBV29-1 and TRBJ2-3, with a possible D match to TRBD2 (5 bases). This CDR3 spans 15 amino acids. Germline CDR1 SQVTM, CDR2 ANQGSEA. Trimming cost V 6 bases and J 1 base, with 17 bases left between them. The CDR3 DNA reads as TGCAGCGTGAAGGAACATGGAGCGGGCACAGATACGCAGTATTTT. Amino acid sequence: CSVKEHGAGTDTQYF.

On this clonotype: The junction shows a germline mismatch at one end, possibly a read error. This sequence joins TRBV6-5 and TRBJ2-7; 8 nucleotides match TRBD2. Germline V gives CDR1 MNHEY, CDR2 SVGAGI. The CDR3 runs 14 residues. The DNA for the CDR3 is TGTGCCAGCAACAAACGGGGGGGATCCTGCGAGCAGTACTTC. It is translated as CASNKRGGSCEQYF.

This chain uses TRBV7-2 with TRBJ2-7, with 14 nucleotides matching TRBD2. The CDR3 is 15 amino acids. Unmatched junction bases numbered 8, after V lost 5 bases and J lost 8 bases. Germline V lookup: CDR1 SGHTA, CDR2 FQGNSA. The CDR3 region has the DNA TGTGCCAGCAGCCTGGGACTAGCGGGAGATGTGCAGCAGTACGTC. This translates into CASSLGLAGDVQQYV.

The chain joins TRBV28 to TRBJ2-1; D remains unclear. CDR3 length equals 14 residues. Trimming removed 8 bases from V and 4 bases from J, with 15 bases in between. Germline values: CDR1 MDHEN, CDR2 SYDVKM. The CDR3 loop reads CASAKGGAYNEQFF. CDR3 bases: TGTGCCAGCGCCAAGGGCGGAGCTTACAATGAGCAGTTCTTC.

The chain employs TRBV2 and TRBJ2-1; D assignment may be TRBD1 or TRBD2 (5 bases each). From germline, CDR1 is SNHLY and CDR2 FYNNEI. The CDR3 totals 16 residues. V was shortened by 2 bases and J by 6 bases, with 17 bases between the two germline ends. The CDR3 loop reads CASSERGVGESNEQFF. The CDR3 nucleotides are TGTGCCAGCAGTGAAAGGGGAGTCGGTGAAAGCAATGAGCAGTTCTTC.

This clonotype was detected only a few times. This chain links TRBV21-1 with TRBJ2-1. TRBV21-1 is a pseudogene locus. This CDR3 spans 12 amino acids. CDR3 DNA: TGTGCCAGCAGCCCTAGGACGTTACAGCCGTTCTTC. Translated: CASSPRTLQPFF.

In regard to this clonotype: Germline is not matched at one junction end, which may reflect a read error. The V and J genes are TRBV5-4 and TRBJ2-1; maybe TRBD1 (6 bases). The CDR3 consists of 14 residues. Germline-derived CDR1 and CDR2 are SGHNT and YYREEE (reference sequence). CDR3 DNA sequence: TGTGTCAGCAGCCGGGACATGGGAGACAATGAGCAGTTCTTC. Protein sequence: CVSSRDMGDNEQFF.

This clonotype has just a few counts. The chain employs TRBV5-1 and TRBJ2-5; D is possibly TRBD2 (5 bases). Trimming removed 3 bases at V and 1 base at J, with 10 bases between. CDR1 is SGHRS and CDR2 is YFSETQ in the germline V gene. The CDR3 has 14 residues. The CDR3 sequence is CASSSGLGQETQYF. CDR3 DNA sequence: TGCGCCAGCAGCTCCGGACTGGGCCAAGAGACCCAGTACTTC.

This clonotype has ten or more counts. J is TRBJ1-5 and V is TRBV3-1; 7 nucleotides match TRBD1. This CDR3 spans 14 amino acids. In germline, CDR1 is LGHDT, CDR2 YNNKEL (reference sequence). V trimming: 1 base; J trimming: 4 bases; junction bases outside the gene matches: 1. The CDR3 here is CASSQGQGNQPQHF. The CDR3 nucleotides read TGTGCCAGCAGCCAAGGACAGGGTAATCAGCCCCAGCATTTT.

The V gene is TRBV2, the J gene TRBJ1-6; D not resolved. This CDR3 comprises 15 residues. The germline V gene encodes CDR1 SNHLY and CDR2 FYNNEI. With 3 bases removed from V and 4 bases from J, the gap between germline ends came to 10 bases. The CDR3 nucleotides are TGTGCCAGCAGTGAGGAATTCTCGTATAATTCACCCCTCCACTTT. Translation gives CASSEEFSYNSPLHF.